This T cell receptor (beta chain) was retrieved from a study of long-term antiretroviral therapy in people with HIV. Study-wide results and caveats: Pre-ART expanded TRB clones stayed dominant throughout, though often decreasing after ART. Subsequent to ART, diversity was augmented yet persisted below that of transplant donor controls. HIV repertoires showed narrower CDR3 length ranges than controls.

Points on this clone: Its antigen remains unidentified.

The study used samples holding about 1-10 million cryopreserved PBMC before DNA extraction. Investigators performed immunoSEQ version v3.0 at survey level. Profiling relied on immunoSEQ multiplex PCR, and the TCRdb table lists in-frame clones only, not all of them. The table shows 40,000 or so clones, with over 80% occurring only once. Germline CDR1 is SEHNR and CDR2 is FQNEAQ (reference sequence). V gave up 1 base and J gave up 4 bases; unmatched junction bases: 6. The CDR3 sequence is 16 residues long. This specimen consisted of unsorted PBMCs, obtained 1 year after starting antiretroviral therapy. The chain is built from TRBV7-9 and TRBJ2-1, with TRBD1 matching 8 bases. The receptor comes from a man between 18 and 29 years old with HIV. CDR3: CASSLGGQGRYNEQFF. For the CDR3, the DNA is TGTGCCAGCAGCTTAGGAGGACAGGGTCGATACAATGAGCAGTTCTTC.